This TCR beta chain emerged from a study of blood T cells in healthy people across ages (dated by TCRdb to the mid-2010s). For the study in its entirety: Template switching captured roughly one uniquely barcoded TCR beta cDNA molecule per two T cells in model experiments. Using deep sequencing normalized with unique cDNA molecular identifiers, the study measured how TCR beta repertoire diversity changes with age. The donors were divided into four age groups: young (average roughly 15 years), middle-aged (about 40), aged (approximately 64) and long-lived (around 80). Donors of different ages were randomly distributed across sequencing lanes to avoid experimental bias. Using the same blood draw, the study looked at two additional independent replicas of 1 million unique cDNA reads for two donors, one aged 18 to 30 and the other aged 80 or older.

What the authors observed across the whole study: There was a strong correlation between observed TCR beta diversity and the percentage of naive T cells measured by flow cytometry. Compared with the aged group, the long-lived group had more naive CD4+ T cells, fewer expanded clones and increased TCR diversity, suggesting age selection. As age increased, observed TCR beta diversity per million T cells dropped in a roughly linear way, and a significant reduction was already evident by age roughly 40. Estimates of total diversity based on one million sequenced T cells were regarded as lower bounds and as underestimates. Donor CMV infection status was unknown, potentially confounding age-related changes in expanded clonotypes. Because profiling used bulk unsorted PBMCs, naive and antigen-experienced compartments could not be compared conclusively.

As regards this clonotype: Its target antigen remains unknown. No base-level quality is on record; no much larger clone is a single base apart.

The library was generated by 5' RACE. Reads for this sample came from an Illumina HiSeq 2500. A second PCR of roughly 7 to 11 cycles was performed with a sample-barcoded 5' primer and a J-beta primer mix. A unique molecular identifier was introduced onto each TCR beta cDNA molecule by a template-switch 5' adaptor carrying 12 random nucleotides. Each sample yielded at least 2.5 million CDR3-containing paired-end reads. The Mint cDNA synthesis kit, primed by a TRBC-specific oligonucleotide, was used to synthesize first-strand cDNA from all RNA. Following uracil-DNA glycosylase treatment, a first 18-cycle PCR with universal primers M1SS and BC2_uni_R was performed on all cDNA. The original pipeline was this. Normalization of each sample was performed by random selection of 1 million high-quality reads, each carrying a distinct molecular identifier. Instead of being binned into consensus sequences, reads that shared molecular identifiers were thrown out. CDR3 identification, clonotype clustering and error correction used MiTCR with a Q25 quality threshold and the strictest error-elimination algorithm. A nonparametric unseen species model with Euler transformation was used to estimate lower-bound total TCR beta diversity. TCRdb passed the public sequencing reads through fastp at Q25 and MiXCR, retaining productive beta sequences. Rows are unified per CDR3 protein, each entry keeping the most common DNA and genes. None of the V and J calls come from the authors' own analysis; TCRdb made them. The sample table records some 730,000 distinct CDR3 sequences; approximately 21% of these occur just once. About 22% of the sample comes from the top ten.

The donors were some 36 Caucasian individuals from Russia, aged roughly 6 to 100 years, who were systemically healthy. Each donor gave 8 to 10 milliliters of peripheral blood, drawn into EDTA-treated Vacutainer tubes. Ficoll-Paque density-gradient centrifugation was used to isolate PBMCs, with at least 6.5 million obtained per sample. Total RNA, at least 6 micrograms per sample, was extracted from PBMCs with Trizol reagent. Naive CD45RAhigh/CD27high T cell percentages were measured by flow cytometry on a PBMC aliquot from every donor. Reading from cysteine to phenylalanine, the CDR3 counts 16 amino acids. Just CDR3 DNA is preserved here, 48 bases in frame from base 1. Trimming at the junction amounts to 0 bases on V and 4 bases on J, and the germline ends lie 15 bases apart. Via the germline V gene (reference sequence), CDR1 is SSHAT and CDR2 FNYEAQ.

This sequence was found in a man between 65 and 85 years old in good health. Recombination joined TRBV7-7 with TRBJ1-2; the D gene identity is not certain. Sequenced: blood. The CDR3 protein sequence reads: CASSLAGKGSLYGYTF. The sequenced DNA: TGTGCCAGCAGCTTAGCCGGAAAAGGGTCCCTCTATGGCTACACCTTC.